This T cell receptor beta chain was recorded in a study of cytomegalovirus exposure and HLA in healthy donors. Study at large: The approximately 110 validation repertoires and the 650 to 850 first-cohort repertoires shared a platform, a later analysis reported. Notes on the study in general: The investigators catalogued 150 to 200 TCR beta chains as cytomegalovirus-associated.

Assay used: immunoSEQ multiplex PCR; TCRdb lists only in-frame clones, some missing. The sample records fewer than 200,000 clones, 80% to 85% being singletons. The donors were in the roughly 110-subject validation cohort; that cohort was separate from the approximately 730-subject first cohort. Trimming cost V 5 bases and J 6 bases; bases outside gene matches: 9. CDR1 is SGHVS and CDR2 is FQNEAQ in the germline V gene. The CDR3 contains 14 residues. A word on this clone: Antigen: not known.

The source of this sequence is a woman aged 18-29 years in good health and CMV-seropositive. Sequencing used PBMCs. The V gene is TRBV7-8, the J gene TRBJ2-5; 7 bases line up with TRBD2. CDR3 protein: CASSPGTGGQTQYF. Written as DNA, the CDR3 is TGTGCCAGCAGCCCGGGGACGGGGGGACAGACCCAGTACTTC.